This is a list of T cell receptor beta chains from one sample in a study of T cell changes during pregnancy in multiple sclerosis. Measured with immunoSEQ multiplex PCR; TCRdb has only the in-frame clones, and not every one. The table includes roughly 110,000 clones, about 89% detected once. Sequenced material: peripheral blood, taken before pregnancy. These receptors all come from a female donor with multiple sclerosis, enrolled in a pregnancy study. The conserved cysteine and the conserved F or W are not part of the CDR3 here.

V gene | CDR3 protein
TRBV6-6 | ASSITGSGTGELF
TRBV5-1 | ASSLHNEQF
TRBV7-6 | ASSLGGGAKNSYEQY
TRBV5-1 | ASSLARQGGEKLF
TRBV28 | ASRLNGALDEKLF
TRBV19 | ASLKGAGNTEAF
TRBV7-9 | ASNSGGREGIKKLF
TRBV4-3 | ASSQDRGSYEQY
TRBV6-5 | ASNPLAANTGELF
TRBV5-1 | ASSLRQGVYEQY
TRBV30 | AWSYRVRSFEVRYGYT
TRBV19 | ASSTGTGYGEKLF
TRBV19 | ASSIEGGYGYT
TRBV4-1 | ASSQDRGRNGYT
TRBV7-7 | ASSPTGNTGELF
TRBV11-3 | ASTSERDSEAF
TRBV11-2 | ASSAGYNTEAF
TRBV9 | ASSVGTSGYEQY
TRBV7-9 | ASSLGLAGPDTQY
TRBV27 | ASGAGPLGSLH
TRBV9 | ASSLWRDTEAF
TRBV5-4 | ASSTGQFQETQY
TRBV27 | ASRGGGNQPQH
TRBV5-4 | ASSWGQGVF
TRBV4-1 | ASSLRDISYEQY
TRBV10-3 | AISDQQGFSGNTIY
TRBV27 | ASSPGSGGYEQY
TRBV7-7 | ASSSLSGRSSYEQY
TRBV13 | ASSTPADLYGYT
TRBV14 | ASSRRAGVSTDTQY
TRBV7-2 | ASSPHRDPTYNEQF
TRBV27 | ATQAGTNTGELF
TRBV5-5 | ASSQEDRRGEQY
TRBV7-3 | ASSLNKAGAAYEQY
TRBV18 | ASSPRALSGYT
TRBV7-2 | ASSLSSGGGTQY
TRBV7-2 | ASSLIEAAQLF
TRBV6-5 | ASRAGVNEQF
TRBV2 | ASSALFSGANVLT
TRBV19 | ASSTLQGWQPQH
TRBV19 | ASSIGPGLAVNNEQF